This TCR beta chain comes out of a study of blood T cell repertoires in COVID-19. Study details: Sites in the United States, Italy and Spain provided acute and convalescent COVID-19 samples. T cells, B-cell-depleted T cells, or PBMCs provided the cDNA or gDNA that served as material.

How the authors handled the data: Amplification of reference gene primers provided the estimated nucleated cell counts. Clones were read by immunoSEQ multiplex PCR, and TCRdb kept only the in-frame ones, dropping some. The D gene and trimming were derived from the DNA, and the V and J assignments and clone size from that table. Among about 42,000 clones listed, 89% were seen once. This CDR3 has 13 residues. V lost 6 bases and J lost 3; bases outside the gene matches: 3. Germline V lookup: CDR1 MRHNA, CDR2 SNTAGT. This TCR derives from a human donor in a cohort sampled during active COVID-19. The source material was peripheral blood. V usage is TRBV6-4 and J usage is TRBJ1-1; TRBD1 agrees at 8 bases. The CDR3 DNA reads as TGTGCCAGCAGCCTGACAGGGGACACTGAAGCTTTCTTT. This encodes CASSLTGDTEAFF.